Listed here is a single T cell receptor beta chain. Between the trimmed V and J ends, which lost 0 bases and 3 bases, there was a span of 7 bases. The CDR3 has 14 residues. Germline values: CDR1 SGHRS, CDR2 YFSETQ. The data originate from a study of vaccination and CD4 T cells after COVID-19. TCRdb re-called the PCR reads with MiXCR, one entry per CDR3 protein. This table holds about 15,000 distinct CDR3 sequences, approximately 71% found once. The clonotype comes from a human donor who had recovered from COVID-19. The sample was CD4+ T cells from blood, taken after SARS-CoV-2 vaccination. The V call is TRBV5-1, the J call TRBJ1-5, with D maybe TRBD1 (5 bases). CDR3 protein: CASSLGGTNQPQHF. The CDR3 DNA reads as TGCGCCAGCAGCTTGGGAGGGACCAATCAGCCCCAGCATTTT.